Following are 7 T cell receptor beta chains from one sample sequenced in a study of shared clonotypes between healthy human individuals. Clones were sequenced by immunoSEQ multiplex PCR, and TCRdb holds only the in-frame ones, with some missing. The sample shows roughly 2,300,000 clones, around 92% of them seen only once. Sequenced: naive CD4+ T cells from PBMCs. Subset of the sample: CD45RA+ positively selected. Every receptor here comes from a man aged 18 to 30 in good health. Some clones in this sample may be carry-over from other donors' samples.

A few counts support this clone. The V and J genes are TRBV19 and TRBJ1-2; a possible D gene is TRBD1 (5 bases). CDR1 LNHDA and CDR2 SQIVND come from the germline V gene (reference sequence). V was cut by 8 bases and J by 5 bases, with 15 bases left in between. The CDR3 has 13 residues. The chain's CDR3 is CASCLQGGYGYTF. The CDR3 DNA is TGTGCCAGTTGCTTGCAGGGCGGTTATGGCTACACCTTC.

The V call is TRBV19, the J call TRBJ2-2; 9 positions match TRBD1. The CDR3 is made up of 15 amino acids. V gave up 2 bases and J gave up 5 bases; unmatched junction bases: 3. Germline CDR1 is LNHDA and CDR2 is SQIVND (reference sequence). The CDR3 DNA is TGTGCCAGTAGTATAATGGGGACAGGGACCGGGGAGCTGTTTTTT. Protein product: CASSIMGTGTGELFF. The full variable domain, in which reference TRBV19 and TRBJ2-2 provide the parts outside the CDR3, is DGGITQSPKYLFRKEGQNVTLSCEQNLNHDAMYWYRQDPGQGLRLIYYSQIVNDFQKGDIAEGYSVSREKKESFPLTVTSAQKNPTAFYLCASSIMGTGTGELFFGEGSRLTVL.

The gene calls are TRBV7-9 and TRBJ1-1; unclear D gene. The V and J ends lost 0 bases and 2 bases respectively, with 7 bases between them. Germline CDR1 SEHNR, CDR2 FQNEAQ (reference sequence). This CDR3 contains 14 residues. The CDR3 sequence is CASSLASRNTEAFF. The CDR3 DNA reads TGTGCCAGCAGCTTAGCGAGCCGTAACACTGAAGCTTTCTTT.

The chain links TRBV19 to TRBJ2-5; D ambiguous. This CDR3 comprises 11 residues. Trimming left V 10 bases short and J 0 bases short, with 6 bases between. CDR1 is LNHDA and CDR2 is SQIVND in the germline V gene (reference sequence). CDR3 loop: CATRYQETQYF. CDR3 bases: TGTGCCACCCGATACCAAGAGACCCAGTACTTC.

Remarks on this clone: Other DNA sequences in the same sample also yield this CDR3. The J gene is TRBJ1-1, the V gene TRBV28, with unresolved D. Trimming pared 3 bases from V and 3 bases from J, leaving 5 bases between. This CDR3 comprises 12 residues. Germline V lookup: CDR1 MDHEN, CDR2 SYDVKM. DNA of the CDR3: TGTGCCAGCAGTTTTAAGTACACTGAAGCTTTCTTT. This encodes CASSFKYTEAFF.

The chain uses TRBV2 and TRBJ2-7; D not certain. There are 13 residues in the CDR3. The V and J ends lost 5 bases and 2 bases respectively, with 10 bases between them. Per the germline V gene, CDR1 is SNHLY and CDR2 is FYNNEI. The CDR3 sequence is CASSRRVPYEQYF. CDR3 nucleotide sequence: TGTGCCAGCAGTAGAAGGGTACCCTACGAGCAGTACTTC.

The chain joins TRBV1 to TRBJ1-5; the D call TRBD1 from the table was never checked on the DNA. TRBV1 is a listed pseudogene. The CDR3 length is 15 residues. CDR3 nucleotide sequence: TGCACCAGCAGCCAAGATCCACAGGAAATTACGCCCCAGCATTTT. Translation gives CTSSQDPQEITPQHF.